This T cell receptor beta chain was observed in a study of CD8 T cells in ankylosing spondylitis. Study results and caveats: Clones linked with disease were CD8+ and fairly uncommon in the peripheral blood. Roughly eight highly homologous variants formed a TCR beta motif that appeared characteristic of ankylosing spondylitis blood. Reportedly, significant enrichment of disease-linked clones occurred in matched ankylosing spondylitis synovial fluid. Previous work reported some of these motif variants in the synovial fluid and blood of reactive arthritis.

With respect to this clonotype: Its antigen is unknown.

5'-RACE, quantitative and with molecular barcodes, yielded the TCR beta libraries. TCRdb itself ran the 5' RACE reads through MiXCR, one entry per CDR3 protein. The profile shows a few hundred thousand distinct CDR3 sequences, about 22% of them singletons. The germline V and J ends were trimmed by 4 bases and 11 bases, with 16 bases remaining between them. The germline V gene has CDR1 SGHRS and CDR2 YFSETQ. The CDR3 sequence is 13 residues long. The chain employs TRBV5-1 and TRBJ1-5; D ambiguous. Sequenced material: blood, either unsorted or a sorted T cell fraction (not recorded which). This sequence originates from a male donor with ankylosing spondylitis. CDR3 nucleotides: TGCGCCAGCAGCCGGAACGTAGGTTCTGCCCAGCATTTT. It translates to CASSRNVGSAQHF.